This T cell receptor beta chain was observed in a study of blood T cell repertoires in COVID-19. Germline values: CDR1 LGHDT, CDR2 YNNKEL (reference sequence). V lost 0 bases and J lost 2; bases outside the gene matches: 10. This CDR3 has 18 residues. Sequencing was performed with immunoSEQ multiplex PCR; in TCRdb, only in-frame clones are kept and a portion is missing. The sample includes tens of thousands of clones, more than 75% of them seen just once. This clonotype was sampled from a human donor in a cohort sampled during active COVID-19. The sample consisted of peripheral blood. The genes are TRBV3-1 (or the pseudogene TRBV3-2) and TRBJ2-3, with 8 bases fitting TRBD2. CDR3 sequence: CASSQDRGRGALTDTQYF. The CDR3 DNA sequence: TGTGCCAGCAGCCAAGATCGTGGGCGGGGGGCCCTCACAGATACGCAGTATTTT.